A selection of T cell receptor beta chains follows, all from one sample in a study of T cell clones after liver transplantation. Profiling relied on immunoSEQ multiplex PCR, and the TCRdb table lists in-frame clones only, not all of them. The sample lists 45,000 to 60,000 clones; approximately 84% were seen once. Here the sequenced sample was CD4+ T cells from blood, taken before liver transplant. The receptors here all came from a human donor who received a liver transplant. Both conserved end residues are part of each CDR3. A D gene is named only where the DNA matches it firmly. Only some rows state a clone size, as once, few, many or a class for expanded clones.

v_gene	abundance	d_gene	len	j_gene	CDR3nt	CDR3aa
TRBV19	NA	NA	11	TRBJ2-5	TGTGCCAGTAGTAAAGGGGAGACCCAGTACTTC	CASSKGETQYF
TRBV28	NA	NA	13	TRBJ2-1	TGTGCCAGCAGTTTAGTGAATACCAATGAGCAGTTCTTC	CASSLVNTNEQFF
TRBV19	NA	NA	14	TRBJ2-2	TGTGCCAGTTCGATCTCGGGGAACACCGGGGAGCTGTTTTTT	CASSISGNTGELFF
TRBV5-4	NA	TRBD1	13	TRBJ1-2	TGTGCCAGCAGCTTGACAGGGGGCCTTGGCTACACCTTC	CASSLTGGLGYTF
TRBV9	few	NA	14	TRBJ1-1	TGTGCCAGCAGCGTAGTCCCGGGTAGCACTGAAGCTTTCTTT	CASSVVPGSTEAFF
TRBV6-5	NA	TRBD1	13	TRBJ2-7	TGTGCCAGCAGTGGGACAGGAGTGGGGGAGCAGTACTTC	CASSGTGVGEQYF
TRBV5-1	medium-sized	NA	16	TRBJ1-3	TGCGCCAGCAGCACCTCAACAGGGTCGAGTGGAAACACCATATATTTT	CASSTSTGSSGNTIYF
TRBV5-1	NA	TRBD1	16	TRBJ2-1	TGCGCCAGCAGCTTAACAGGGGGCGCGGGTTACAATGAGCAGTTCTTC	CASSLTGGAGYNEQFF
TRBV19	NA	NA	13	TRBJ1-5	TGTGCCAGTAGTATGTACCGGGATCAGCCCCAGCATTTT	CASSMYRDQPQHF
TRBV10-3	NA	NA	13	TRBJ1-3	TGTGCCATCAGACAGATGGCCGGAAACACCATATATTTT	CAIRQMAGNTIYF
TRBV5-1	NA	TRBD1	15	TRBJ2-7	TGCGCCAGCAAATCCTTCGGACAGGGGGCATACGAGCAGTACTTC	CASKSFGQGAYEQYF
TRBV7-2	NA	TRBD2	16	TRBJ2-3	TGTGCCAGCAGCTCATATGGACTAGCGGGCACAGATACGCAGTATTTT	CASSSYGLAGTDTQYF
TRBV5-6	NA	NA	14	TRBJ1-2	TGTGCCAGCAGCCGTGGGACAACCGGTATCGGCTACACCTTC	CASSRGTTGIGYTF
TRBV28	NA	NA	14	TRBJ2-7	TGTGCCAGCAGTTTAGGCGGTAGCTCCTACGAGCAGTACTTC	CASSLGGSSYEQYF
TRBV5-1	NA	TRBD2	15	TRBJ2-1	TGCGCCAGCAGCTCGGGGGGGCCAGGGTTCCATGAGCAGTTCTTC	CASSSGGPGFHEQFF
TRBV25-1	NA	NA	12	TRBJ2-1	TGTGCCAGCAGTGAATACTACAATGAGCAGTTCTTC	CASSEYYNEQFF
TRBV7-9	NA	TRBD1	14	TRBJ1-3	TGTGCCAGCACAGGGGGCAACTCTGGAAACACCATATATTTT	CASTGGNSGNTIYF
TRBV11-3	once	NA	13	TRBJ2-7	TGTGCCAGCAGCTTCGGGACCGCCTACGAGCAGTACTTC	CASSFGTAYEQYF
TRBV28	NA	NA	12	TRBJ2-5	TGTGCTAACGGGGATCCCCAAGAGACCCAGTACTTC	CANGDPQETQYF
TRBV5-6	once	TRBD2	13	TRBJ2-2	TGTGCCAGCAGTCTGACTAGCCACGGGGAGCTGTTTTTT	CASSLTSHGELFF
TRBV6-6	NA	NA	15	TRBJ2-7	TGTGCCAGCAGTCGAACAGGTCCCGGGAGCTACGAGCAGTACTTC	CASSRTGPGSYEQYF
TRBV19	NA	NA	13	TRBJ2-5	TGTGCCACTACTGGGGATTGGGGAGAGACCCAGTACTTC	CATTGDWGETQYF
TRBV5-4	NA	NA	15	TRBJ2-3	TGTGCCAGCAATCCCGCCCGGACTCCTCCAGATACGCAGTATTTT	CASNPARTPPDTQYF
TRBV10-3	few	NA	11	TRBJ1-2	TGTGCCATCAGTGAGCTCTATGGCTACACCTTC	CAISELYGYTF
TRBV5-1	once	NA	15	TRBJ2-3	TGCGCCAGCAGCTACCGACAGACTAGCACAGATACGCAGTATTTT	CASSYRQTSTDTQYF
TRBV7-9	NA	NA	14	TRBJ1-5	TGTGCCAGCAGCTTCACAGGGAGGGATCAGCCCCAGCATTTT	CASSFTGRDQPQHF
TRBV7-9	few	TRBD1	18	TRBJ2-5	TGTGCCAGCAGCTCCCTAAAGGGCCGCCAGGGGGCGTTAGAGACCCAGTACTTC	CASSSLKGRQGALETQYF
TRBV5-4	NA	NA	14	TRBJ1-4	TGTGCCAGCAGCCCCGGGGCTATGGAGGAAAAACTGTTTTTT	CASSPGAMEEKLFF
TRBV11-2	NA	NA	18	TRBJ2-2	TGTGCCAGCAGCTTAGCGGCCGGCGGGGTCAGGGATACCGGGGAGCTGTTTTTT	CASSLAAGGVRDTGELFF
TRBV2	few	NA	14	TRBJ2-7	TGTGCCAGCAGTGAAGCGTCCCGGTCCTACGAGCAGTACTTC	CASSEASRSYEQYF
TRBV4-3	NA	NA	18	TRBJ2-4	TGCGCCAGCAGCCAAGCCCGGTGGAGCAGCCAAGCCAAAAACATTCAGTACTTC	CASSQARWSSQAKNIQYF
TRBV7-9	NA	TRBD1	14	TRBJ1-2	TGTGCCAGCAGTTTCCAGGGGGCTGACTATGGCTACACCTTC	CASSFQGADYGYTF
TRBV30	NA	NA	15	TRBJ1-1	TGTGCCTGGAGAGCGGGCCTCGGGGGGGATACTGAAGCTTTCTTT	CAWRAGLGGDTEAFF
TRBV5-6	few	TRBD1	14	TRBJ2-1	TGTGCCAGCAGCCTGACAGGGGGCGGACATGAGCAGTTCTTC	CASSLTGGGHEQFF
TRBV5-1	NA	NA	14	TRBJ2-3	TGCGCCAGCAGGAGCCAATCGTACACAGATACGCAGTATTTT	CASRSQSYTDTQYF
TRBV7-8	NA	TRBD1	15	TRBJ2-7	TGTGCCAGCAGCGGCAACCGACAGGGGATGAACGAGCAGTACTTC	CASSGNRQGMNEQYF
TRBV4-2	NA	TRBD1	15	TRBJ1-3	TGTGCCAGCAGAGCGACAGGGGAGGGAGGAAACACCATATATTTT	CASRATGEGGNTIYF
TRBV11-2	NA	NA	15	TRBJ1-1	TGTGCCAGCAGCTTCTCTGCGGCAATGAACACTGAAGCTTTCTTT	CASSFSAAMNTEAFF
TRBV28	once	NA	16	TRBJ1-5	TGTGCCAGCAGTTTTGGTCCGGGAGTCGTTGTTCAGCCCCAGCATTTT	CASSFGPGVVVQPQHF
TRBV10-3	NA	NA	14	TRBJ2-7	TGTGCCATCAGCCGAACGACAAGTTCCTACGAGCAGTACTTC	CAISRTTSSYEQYF
TRBV4-3	NA	NA	15	TRBJ2-2	TGCGCCAGCAGCCAAGAACTTAGGGTCCCCGGGGAGCTGTTTTTT	CASSQELRVPGELFF
TRBV30	NA	TRBD2	15	TRBJ2-5	TGTGCCTGGAGCGCCGGGACTAGCGGGAGCAAGACCCAGTACTTC	CAWSAGTSGSKTQYF
TRBV29-1	NA	NA	12	TRBJ1-3	TGCAGCGTTGTGGTGTTCGAAAACACCATATATTTT	CSVVVFENTIYF
TRBV5-6	NA	NA	18	TRBJ2-3	TGTGCCAGCAGCTTCCGTGCGATTTTAGGGGACAACACAGATACGCAGTATTTT	CASSFRAILGDNTDTQYF
TRBV27	NA	TRBD1	14	TRBJ1-5	TGTGCCAGCAGTTTAGGACAGGGTGTGCAGCCCCAGCATTTT	CASSLGQGVQPQHF
TRBV5-1	NA	NA	14	TRBJ1-5	TGCGCCAGCAGCCCGGACGTGGGCAATCAGCCCCAGCATTTT	CASSPDVGNQPQHF
TRBV11-2	NA	TRBD1	16	TRBJ2-5	TGTGCCAGCAGCTTAACGGTGGCAGGGGGCCAAGAGACCCAGTACTTC	CASSLTVAGGQETQYF
TRBV7-2	NA	NA	15	TRBJ2-2	TGTGCCAGCAGCTTTTACCGGGGGAACACCGGGGAGCTGTTTTTT	CASSFYRGNTGELFF
TRBV7-2	NA	NA	14	TRBJ2-2	TGTGCCAGCAGCCCAGACGGGGGCGCCGGGGAGCTGTTTTTT	CASSPDGGAGELFF
TRBV5-1	NA	NA	14	TRBJ2-1	TGCGCCAGCAGCTTGGGGGCGGCGAACAATGAGCAGTTCTTC	CASSLGAANNEQFF
TRBV6-5	few	TRBD1	15	TRBJ2-7	TGTGCCAGCAGTTACCAGGGGGCGCGATCCTACGAGCAGTACTTC	CASSYQGARSYEQYF
TRBV7-2	many	NA	14	TRBJ1-1	TGTGCCAGCAGCTTAGCGCAGGGTGGGACTGAAGCTTTCTTT	CASSLAQGGTEAFF